The 5 T cell receptor beta chains presented below share a single source sample, sequenced in a study of cytomegalovirus exposure and HLA in healthy donors. PCR employed 60 Vbeta and 13 Jbeta primers. Generated by immunoSEQ multiplex PCR, the TCRdb table keeps only in-frame clones and is missing some. The table has approximately 170,000 clones, 73% seen once. The specimen sequenced was PBMCs. The source of these receptors is a woman aged 18-30 years in good health and CMV-seropositive.

The J gene is TRBJ2-1, the V gene TRBV19; 8 bases fit TRBD2. CDR1 is LNHDA, CDR2 SQIVND, per germline (reference sequence). V shed 3 bases and J 15 bases; nucleotides not matched to a gene: 7. This CDR3 region has 12 residues. As DNA, the CDR3 is TGTGCCAGTAGTATCGCGGGGGGCCCGCGGTTCTTC. Residues: CASSIAGGPRFF.

V and J are TRBV28 and TRBJ2-1, with 10 bases aligning to TRBD1. The CDR3 spans 15 residues. CDR1 is MDHEN and CDR2 is SYDVKM in the germline V gene. Germline trimming cut 3 bases from V and 10 bases from J; bases unmatched to any gene: 9. The DNA of the CDR3 is TGTGCCAGCAGTTTGGCCGGACAGGGGGTTGGGGAGCAGTTCTTC. Translating gives CASSLAGQGVGEQFF.

This clone showed up just once. The J gene is TRBJ2-7, the V gene TRBV6-1, with 8 bases matching TRBD1. Germline CDR1 reads MNHNS; CDR2 reads SASEGT. V shed 8 bases and J 0 bases; nucleotides not matched to a gene: 3. The length of the CDR3 is 13 residues. CDR3 in DNA: TGTGCCAGCTTGGGACAGGACTCCTACGAGCAGTACTTC. Translated: CASLGQDSYEQYF.

V and J are TRBV7-2 and TRBJ2-5, with D maybe TRBD1 (6 bases). Trimming left V 5 bases short and J 0 bases short, with 13 bases between. CDR1 is SGHTA and CDR2 is FQGNSA in the germline V gene. The CDR3 extends over 15 amino acids. CDR3 in amino acids: CASSPATGYQETQYF. Written as DNA, the CDR3 is TGTGCCAGCAGCCCCGCGACAGGCTACCAAGAGACCCAGTACTTC.

A word on this clone: A junction end diverges from the germline sequence, so it may reflect a read error. The rearrangement joins TRBV28 to TRBJ1-3, with D possibly TRBD1 on 6 matching bases. This CDR3 has 15 residues. Germline V lookup: CDR1 MDHEN, CDR2 SYDVKM. This CDR3 is CTSSEDRNGGNTIYF. The CDR3 nucleotides read TGTACCAGCAGTGAAGACAGGAACGGGGGAAACACCATATATTTT.